Shown below are 5 T cell receptor beta chains from a single sample sequenced in a study of tumor-infiltrating lymphocytes in primary liver carcinoma. The input was approximately 500 ng total RNA; TCR beta cDNA was made from it with a constant-region primer. Three-round nested multiplex PCR performed with slightly modified ARM-PCR produced the TCR beta libraries. For roughly 10 cycles apiece, the opening two PCR rounds ran with TRBV1-TRBV30 forward primers and a C-beta reverse primer. MiXCR, run by TCRdb on the multiplex PCR reads, gives a single entry per CDR3 protein. The sample consists of fewer than 90,000 distinct CDR3 sequences, about three quarters of them appearing once. Total RNA and DNA came together from around 20-30 mg of bulk tissue without cell sorting. The sample taken for sequencing was liver tumor tissue from sampling region 1. The subset here: tumor region T1, superior pole. The origin of the receptors is a man aged 40-55 years with primary liver carcinoma and hepatitis B virus infection.

This clonotype is deemed medium-sized. The chain carries TRBV11-2 and TRBJ1-2; TRBD1 matches at 8 bases. CDR1 and CDR2 (germline): SGHAT, FQNNGV. The CDR3 has 15 residues. With V trimmed by 5 bases and J by 5 bases, 10 bases remained unmatched. CDR3 sequence (DNA): TGTGCCAGCAGCGCACAGGGGGGAGGGGGTTATGGCTACACCTTC. Amino acid sequence: CASSAQGGGGYGYTF.

V and J are TRBV6-5 and TRBJ2-1; D is unclear. V was trimmed by 6 bases and J by 10 bases, leaving 13 bases between them. This CDR3 contains 12 residues. Per the germline V gene, CDR1 is MNHEY and CDR2 is SVGAGI. The CDR3 sequence: CASRVTSNEQFF. In DNA form, the CDR3 reads TGTGCCAGCAGGGTGACTTCGAACGAGCAGTTCTTC.

Concerning this clonotype itself: One end of the junction varies from germline; a read error may be responsible. The chain combines TRBV11-2 with TRBJ2-5; perhaps TRBD2 as D (7 bases). CDR3 length: 14 amino acids. The germline CDR1 and CDR2 sequences are SGHAT and FQNNGV. The CDR3 reads CASSLLGGGETHYF. The DNA of the CDR3 is TGTGCCAGTAGCTTGTTGGGAGGGGGGGAGACCCACTACTTC.

This sequence joins TRBV7-9 and TRBJ2-6; TRBD2 is a possible D gene (5 bases). There are 17 residues in the CDR3. Trimming stripped 1 base from V and 3 bases from J, with 13 bases between. Germline V gene sequence: CDR1 SEHNR, CDR2 FQNEAQ (reference sequence). CDR3 protein: CASSLDTSSYGANVLTF. CDR3 DNA: TGTGCCAGCAGCTTAGACACTTCTAGCTATGGGGCCAACGTCCTGACTTTC.

Notes on this clonotype: One end of the junction is discordant with germline, which a read error may explain. This chain uses TRBV11-2 with TRBJ1-2, with D tentatively TRBD1 (5 bases). CDR3 size: 13 residues. Per the germline V gene, CDR1 is SGHAT and CDR2 is FQNNGV. This chain's CDR3 is CTSSVEGNYGYTF. The CDR3, as DNA: TGTACCAGCAGCGTAGAGGGGAACTATGGATACACCTTC.